The 10 T cell receptor beta chains reported below all come from one sample, sequenced in a study of vaccination and CD4 T cells after COVID-19. The antigens these receptors bind are not known. Sequenced with the Oncomine TCR Beta short-read assay was DNA taken from cultured CD4+ T cells. In TCRdb, the PCR reads were re-called with MiXCR into one record per CDR3 protein. The sample has roughly 16,000 distinct CDR3 sequences, about 75% seen once. Documented treatment: roughly 11-day PBMC culture with coronavirus spike peptide pools or control peptides (ViraFEST assay). The sample in question was CD4+ T cells from blood, cultured in vitro, obtained after SARS-CoV-2 vaccination. Receptor source: a human donor who received a COVID-19 vaccine.

V usage is TRBV20-1 and J usage is TRBJ1-1; weak D call: TRBD1 (6 bases). V was cut by 0 bases and J by 1 base, with 15 bases left in between. The length of the CDR3 is 16 residues. CDR1 is DFQATT, CDR2 SNEGSKA, per germline (reference sequence). The CDR3 coding sequence is TGCAGTGCTAGAGAGCCCACAGGGCAGGGGAACACTGAAGCTTTCTTT. Residues: CSAREPTGQGNTEAFF.

J is TRBJ1-1 and V is TRBV7-9; D not resolved. Germline V gives CDR1 SEHNR, CDR2 FQNEAQ (reference sequence). V shed 0 bases and J shed 1 base, with 6 bases lying between them. CDR3 length: 14 amino acids. The CDR3 sequence is CASSLATENTEAFF. The CDR3 DNA follows: TGTGCCAGCAGCTTAGCAACAGAGAACACTGAAGCTTTCTTT.

This clonotype was observed a handful of times. The chain couples TRBV20-1 to TRBJ1-3; possibly TRBD1 for D (5 bases). Germline V gene sequence: CDR1 DFQATT, CDR2 SNEGSKA (reference sequence). V lost 0 bases and J 0 bases, leaving 12 bases between the germline ends. This CDR3 has 16 amino acids. CDR3 DNA: TGCAGTGCTAGAGATCGACAGATTCTCTCTGGAAACACCATATATTTT. This encodes CSARDRQILSGNTIYF.

This clonotype came up a few times. The chain combines TRBV19 with TRBJ1-5; TRBD1 might be the D (5 bases). Looked up from germline, CDR1 is LNHDA and CDR2 is SQIVND (reference sequence). The CDR3 extends over 14 amino acids. V lost 4 bases and J 5 bases, leaving 12 bases between the germline ends. The CDR3 nucleotides are TGTGCCAGTAGTACCCCCGGGGCGGATCAGCCCCAGCATTTT. Amino acids: CASSTPGADQPQHF. The full variable domain, its missing parts supplied by reference TRBV19 and TRBJ1-5, is DGGITQSPKYLFRKEGQNVTLSCEQNLNHDAMYWYRQDPGQGLRLIYYSQIVNDFQKGDIAEGYSVSREKKESFPLTVTSAQKNPTAFYLCASSTPGADQPQHFGDGTRLSIL.

The chain carries TRBV7-9 and TRBJ2-3; 13 bases are a match to TRBD2. The CDR3 loop spans 16 amino acids. Germline values: CDR1 SEHNR, CDR2 FQNEAQ (reference sequence). J gave up 4 bases and V 6 bases, and 7 bases lay outside the gene matches. CDR3 amino acids: CASRALAGGPADTQYF. CDR3 DNA: TGTGCCAGCAGAGCACTAGCGGGGGGGCCGGCAGATACGCAGTATTTT.

This chain uses TRBV6-1 with TRBJ2-5; TRBD2 might be the D (6 bases). This CDR3 is built from 14 residues. In germline, CDR1 is MNHNS, CDR2 SASEGT. V lost 7 bases and J lost 5, with 17 bases in between. CDR3 protein: CASITGTPPETQYF. CDR3 nucleotide sequence: TGTGCCAGCATTACCGGGACTCCACCCGAGACCCAGTACTTC.

V usage is TRBV7-9 and J usage is TRBJ1-2, with unresolved D. The CDR3 has 13 residues. The germline gives CDR1 SEHNR, CDR2 FQNEAQ (reference sequence). V lost 5 bases, J lost 6 bases, and 13 bases lay in between. DNA for the CDR3: TGTGCCAGCAGCCCCGGGAGGAGCAATGGCTACACCTTC. Protein product: CASSPGRSNGYTF.

This clonotype has just one count. V is TRBV30 and J is TRBJ1-4, with D possibly matching TRBD1 (5 bases). The CDR3 consists of 14 residues. Germline CDR1 and CDR2: GTSNPN and SVGIG (reference sequence). V lost 5 bases, J lost 5 bases, and 15 bases lay in between. The CDR3 sequence is CAWGPGLQNEKLFF. In nucleotides, the CDR3 is TGTGCCTGGGGACCGGGACTCCAGAATGAAAAACTGTTTTTT.

The rearrangement links TRBV20-1 to TRBJ1-3; D perhaps matches TRBD1 (6 bases). Trimming stripped 8 bases from V and 4 bases from J, with 18 bases between. The CDR3 contains 14 residues. Looked up from germline, CDR1 is DFQATT and CDR2 is SNEGSKA (reference sequence). The CDR3 loop is CSPQQGREGNTIYF. The CDR3 bases are TGCAGTCCTCAACAGGGCCGGGAAGGAAACACCATATATTTT.

This chain joins TRBV6-1 and TRBJ1-5, with D maybe TRBD1 (6 bases). The CDR3 is made up of 13 amino acids. Between the trimmed V and J ends, which lost 10 bases and 10 bases, there was a span of 20 bases. Per germline, CDR1 MNHNS and CDR2 SASEGT. The DNA for the CDR3 is TGTGCCACCCAAGTGACAGGTTTTGGACCCCAGCATTTT. This gives the protein CATQVTGFGPQHF.